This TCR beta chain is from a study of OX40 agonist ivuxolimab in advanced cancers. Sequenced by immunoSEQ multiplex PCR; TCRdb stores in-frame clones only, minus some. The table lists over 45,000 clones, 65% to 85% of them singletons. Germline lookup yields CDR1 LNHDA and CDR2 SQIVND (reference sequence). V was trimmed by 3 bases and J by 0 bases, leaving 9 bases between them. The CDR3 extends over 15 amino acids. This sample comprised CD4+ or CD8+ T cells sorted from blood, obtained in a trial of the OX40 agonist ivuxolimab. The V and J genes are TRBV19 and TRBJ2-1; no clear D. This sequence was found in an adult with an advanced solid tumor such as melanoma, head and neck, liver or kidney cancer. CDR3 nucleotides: TGTGCCAGTAGTATGCCGGGCCTCTCCTACAATGAGCAGTTCTTC. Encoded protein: CASSMPGLSYNEQFF.